This TCR beta chain originates from a study of blood T cell repertoires in COVID-19. Study in general: Sites across the United States, Italy and Spain contributed samples from acute and convalescent COVID-19. T cells, B-cell-depleted T cells, or PBMCs provided the cDNA or gDNA that served as material.

As processed by the authors: Reference gene primer amplification gave nucleated cell count estimates. Profiled with immunoSEQ multiplex PCR; TCRdb holds only in-frame clones, not every one. The D gene and trimming were derived from the DNA, and the V and J assignments and clone size from that table. Among hundreds of thousands of clones listed, 75% to 90% were seen once. This CDR3 region has 18 residues. Germline CDR1 and CDR2: MNHEY and SMNVEV (reference sequence). V shed 5 bases, J shed 5 bases, and the junction held 15 bases outside the gene matches. This receptor was identified in a young woman who had recovered from COVID-19. This chain links TRBV27 with TRBJ2-5; TRBD2 agrees at 12 bases. The sample comprised peripheral blood. The CDR3 bases are TGTGCCAGCAGTCCTAGCCACTTCCTAGCGGGAGGGCAGGAGACCCAGTACTTC. It translates to CASSPSHFLAGGQETQYF.